Below are 9 T cell receptor beta chains sequenced from a single sample in a study of regulatory T cells in long-lasting Graves disease. HTBI primers from iRepertoire and Arm-PCR of CDR3 regions yielded the TCR beta libraries. TCRdb re-analysed the multiplex PCR reads in MiXCR, keeping a single row per CDR3 protein. The sample shows hundreds of thousands of distinct CDR3 sequences, over 20% of them seen only once. Time point specified: persistent/refractory GD, antithyroid drugs over 5 years with positive TRAb. PBMCs provided the RNA from which the TCR library was made. Source: peripheral blood mononuclear cells (PBMCs), taken when the disease was refractory, from a patient treated with antithyroid drugs. The receptor set was obtained from a female donor with Graves disease.

This clonotype was detected a few times. The CDR3 DNA follows: TGTGCCAGCAGCCAAGAAGGGACTAAACGAGAGACCCAGTACTTC. This codes for CASSQEGTKRETQYF. The chain has TRBV3-1 and TRBJ2-5; TRBD2 agrees at 7 bases. The CDR3 has 15 amino acids. Germline CDR1 reads LGHDT; CDR2 reads YNNKEL (reference sequence). V lost 0 bases to trimming and J lost 4 bases; unmatched junction nucleotides: 5.

This clonotype was detected many times. The chain has TRBV6-1 and TRBJ1-1; D not certain. Germline V gene data show CDR1 as MNHNS and CDR2 as SASEGT. V shed 3 bases and J shed 5 bases, with 10 bases lying between them. The CDR3 is made up of 13 amino acids. The DNA for the CDR3 is TGTGCCAGCAGTGACGGATTTCCAACTGAAGCTTTCTTT. Translation: CASSDGFPTEAFF.

A word on this clonotype: One junction end disagrees with the germline gene, perhaps due to a read error. J is TRBJ2-7 and V is TRBV4-1; 8 bases are shared with TRBD2. The length of the CDR3 is 15 residues. In germline, CDR1 is MGHRA, CDR2 YSYEKL. The CDR3 DNA follows: TGCACCAGCAGCGGGGGCGGGAGTCAGCCTTACGAGCAGTACTTC. Its translation is CTSSGGGSQPYEQYF.

Comment on this clonotype: The likely explanation is a read error, given a far larger clone one base away. The rearrangement joins TRBV6-5 to TRBJ2-5, with D perhaps TRBD2 (7 bases). The CDR3 has 18 amino acids. CDR1 is MNHEY and CDR2 is SVGAGI in the germline V gene. The V and J ends lost 5 bases and 7 bases respectively, with 29 bases between them. CDR3 bases: TGTGCCAGCAGTGACCATGTCGGGAGGACAGCACTCGGGGGGACCCAGTACTTC. Residues: CASSDHVGRTALGGTQYF.

This clonotype appeared many times. The chain employs TRBV12-3 or TRBV12-4 and TRBJ1-2; possible D gene TRBD1, 5 bases. This CDR3 contains 13 residues. Trimming removed 3 bases from V and 3 bases from J, with 8 bases in between. As DNA, the CDR3 is TGTGCCAGCAGTTTCGGGACCCACTATGGCTACACCTTC. Protein: CASSFGTHYGYTF.

The sample holds many counts of this clonotype. The chain carries TRBV28 and TRBJ2-5; TRBD1 aligns across 10 bases. Per the germline V gene, CDR1 is MDHEN and CDR2 is SYDVKM. V shed 1 base, J shed 1 base, and the junction held 3 bases outside the gene matches. This CDR3 region has 16 residues. The CDR3 loop reads CASSLSGQGTQETQYF. The DNA for the CDR3 is TGTGCCAGCAGTTTATCGGGACAGGGGACCCAAGAGACCCAGTACTTC.

This clonotype came up many times. The gene calls are TRBV11-2 and TRBJ2-2; TRBD1 is a possible D gene (6 bases). The V and J ends lost 5 bases and 0 bases respectively, with 10 bases between them. Germline V gene sequence: CDR1 SGHAT, CDR2 FQNNGV. The CDR3 spans 15 residues. The CDR3: CASSPNRANTGELFF. In DNA form, the CDR3 reads TGTGCCAGCAGCCCAAACAGGGCGAACACCGGGGAGCTGTTTTTT.

The CDR3 DNA sequence: TGTGCCAGCAGACCAGGGCCAGAAAGCTACAATGAGCAGTTCTTC. Amino acids: CASRPGPESYNEQFF. The chain couples TRBV9 to TRBJ2-1, with D tentatively TRBD1 (5 bases). This CDR3 spans 15 amino acids. Germline-derived CDR1 and CDR2 are SGDLS and YYNGEE. Trimming stripped 5 bases from V and 3 bases from J, with 15 bases between. The variable domain in full, completed from reference TRBV9 and TRBJ2-1, reads DSGVTQTPKHLITATGQRVTLRCSPRSGDLSVYWYQQSLDQGLQFLIQYYNGEERAKGNILERFSAQQFPDLHSELNLSSLELGDSALYFCASRPGPESYNEQFFGPGTRLTVL.

This clonotype was detected only once. A much larger clone lies a single base off, so this may be a read error. This chain joins TRBV7-9 and TRBJ2-5; 7 bases are a match to TRBD2. Germline loops: CDR1 SEHNR, CDR2 FQNEAQ (reference sequence). J lost 5 bases, V lost 4 bases, and 7 bases had no gene match. The CDR3 runs 14 residues. This CDR3 reads CASSSSGKAETQYF. In DNA, the CDR3 is TGTGCCAGCAGCTCCAGCGGGAAGGCGGAGACCCAGTACTTC.